This note documents a single T cell receptor (beta chain) sequence. Its antigen remains unknown. The data were obtained in a study of T-cell reconstitution after alpha-beta-depleted transplantation in children. V lost 3 bases, J lost 5 bases, and 9 bases stayed unmatched. CDR1 GTSNPN and CDR2 SVGIG come from the germline V gene (reference sequence). The CDR3 length is 15 residues. Study outcomes and limitations: There were reportedly several hundred expanded graft clones from which alpha-beta T cells came about two months after transplant. Newly produced T cells mostly accounted for T-cell counts and diversity one year post-transplant. Certain patients had high TCRbeta diversity at day 60, and it came from recipient T cells and thymic progenitors that survived.

Unique molecular identifiers were incorporated during preparation of the TCRbeta library. Each CDR3 protein is one row after TCRdb ran MiXCR on the PCR reads. The data contain fewer than 750,000 distinct CDR3 sequences, roughly 24% of them singletons. Sequencing was performed on PBMCs, mostly from graft donor cells, taken 360 days after TCRalphabeta/CD19-depleted stem cell transplant. This TCR was recovered from a boy in the first two years of life who had a stem cell transplant for acute myeloid leukemia, so the T cells may come from the graft donor. The chain links TRBV30 to TRBJ2-5; 10 bases are a match to TRBD1. CDR3 DNA: TGTGCCTGGAGCCCTGGGACAGGGGTCAAGGAGACCCAGTACTTC. Its protein product is CAWSPGTGVKETQYF. Variable domain in full (rest from reference TRBV30 and TRBJ2-5): SQTIHQWPATLVQPVGSPLSLECTVEGTSNPNLYWYRQAAGRGLQLLFYSVGIGQISSEVPQNLSASRPQDRQFILSSKKLLLSDSGFYLCAWSPGTGVKETQYFGPGTRLLVL.